One sample yielded the 31 T cell receptor beta chains listed below, sequenced in a study of blood T cell repertoires in COVID-19. This table comes from immunoSEQ multiplex PCR, and its TCRdb copy is limited to in-frame clones, with some not included. The repertoire holds around 390,000 clones, with just under 90% as singletons. Sequenced: PBMCs or T cells enriched from blood (not recorded which). All receptors come from a woman aged 50 to 65 who had recovered from COVID-19.

This clone was seen only once. The chain has TRBV3-1 (or the pseudogene TRBV3-2) and TRBJ1-3, with TRBD1 as a possible D gene (5 bases). CDR3 length equals 15 residues. Germline V CDR1 and CDR2: LGHDT, YNNKEL (reference sequence). V was pared by 4 bases and J by 0 bases, with 10 bases between. The CDR3 nucleotides are TGTGCCAGCAGCCCCCGCAGGGACTCTGGAAACACCATATATTTT. As protein: CASSPRRDSGNTIYF.

The rearrangement joins TRBV6-1 to TRBJ1-6; possible D gene TRBD1, 6 bases. Trimming took off 3 bases at V and 8 bases at J, with 17 bases between the two ends. The CDR3 consists of 16 residues. CDR1 is MNHNS and CDR2 is SASEGT in the germline V gene. CDR3 sequence (DNA): TGTGCCAGCAGTGACCCCACAGGGTTGGTTCATTCACCCCTCCACTTT. Protein sequence: CASSDPTGLVHSPLHF.

The chain joins TRBV7-9 to TRBJ1-1; D is uncertain. The CDR3 is 14 amino acids. The germline V gene has CDR1 SEHNR and CDR2 FQNEAQ (reference sequence). The V gene lost 5 bases and the J gene lost 0 bases, with 10 bases spanning the gap. The CDR3 sequence: CASSQSWLNTEAFF. CDR3 nucleotides: TGTGCCAGCAGCCAATCCTGGCTGAACACTGAAGCTTTCTTT.

V usage is TRBV5-6 and J usage is TRBJ1-2; D may be TRBD1 (5 bases). Germline lookup yields CDR1 SGHDT and CDR2 YYEEEE. V lost 0 bases, J lost 8 bases, and 5 bases lay in between. The CDR3 runs 11 residues. The CDR3 reads CASSLGGGYTF. CDR3 nucleotide sequence: TGTGCCAGCAGCTTGGGGGGCGGCTACACCTTC.

A single count supports this clone. The chain employs TRBV29-1 and TRBJ1-5; tentatively, D is TRBD1 (5 bases). V was cut by 4 bases and J by 6 bases, with 13 bases left in between. The CDR3 covers 13 residues. The germline V gene encodes CDR1 SQVTM and CDR2 ANQGSEA. Here the CDR3 DNA reads TGCAGCGTTGCGCCTGGGGCTGGTCAGCCCCAGCATTTT. This gives the protein CSVAPGAGQPQHF.

The chain carries TRBV7-6 and TRBJ2-5; D is unclear. The CDR3 extends over 15 amino acids. Germline assignment: CDR1 SGHVS and CDR2 FNYEAQ. V shed 1 base and J shed 5 bases, with 14 bases lying between them. The CDR3 nucleotides read TGTGCCAGCAGCTTAGATGGTGTGAGGATGGAGACCCAGTACTTC. Translated, it gives CASSLDGVRMETQYF.

J is TRBJ2-1 and V is TRBV6-6; D gene ambiguous. Trimming took off 8 bases at V and 2 bases at J, with 10 bases between the two ends. This CDR3 contains 13 residues. CDR1 and CDR2 (germline): MNHNY, SVGAGI (reference sequence). Written as DNA, the CDR3 is TGTGCCAGCCAAAGAGCCCCCTACAATGAGCAGTTCTTC. Translated: CASQRAPYNEQFF.

As DNA, the CDR3 is TGTGCCAGCAGCGCGGGGGGAGGCGGGGAGACCCAGTACTTC. This codes for CASSAGGGGETQYF. This chain links TRBV6-2 or TRBV6-3 with TRBJ2-5, with 8 bases identical to TRBD2. Germline-derived CDR1 and CDR2 are MNHEY and SVGEGT. V lost 6 bases, J lost 5 bases, and 8 bases stayed unmatched. This CDR3 is built from 14 residues.

This chain connects TRBV10-3 to TRBJ1-2, with D perhaps matching TRBD1 (5 bases). Germline V CDR1 and CDR2: ENHRY, SYGVKD. There are 14 residues in the CDR3. Trimming stripped 9 bases from V and 4 bases from J, with 18 bases between. The DNA for the CDR3 is TGTGCCATTACCTTACAGGCCTCTGGCTATGGCTACACCTTC. The encoded protein is CAITLQASGYGYTF.

V gene TRBV6-5 combines with J gene TRBJ2-2; perhaps TRBD2 as D (5 bases). Trimming took 11 bases from V and 4 from J, leaving 14 bases between them. Germline assignment: CDR1 MNHEY and CDR2 SVGAGI. This CDR3 spans 13 amino acids. CDR3: CAARGHITGELFF. As DNA, the CDR3 is TGTGCCGCCCGCGGGCATATCACCGGGGAGCTGTTTTTT.

The chain recombines TRBV18 with TRBJ1-3; 7 positions match TRBD1. Trimming removed 3 bases from V and 0 bases from J; junction bases left unmatched: 11. This CDR3 region has 18 residues. The V gene's germline CDR1 is KGHSH and CDR2 LQKENI. In nucleotides, the CDR3 is TGTGCCAGCTCACCGACCCTAAAGGACAGGTCCTCTGGAAACACCATATATTTT. Protein product: CASSPTLKDRSSGNTIYF.

The chain uses TRBV2 and TRBJ1-6; D is unresolved. CDR1 and CDR2 (germline): SNHLY, FYNNEI. Trimming stripped 6 bases from V and 12 bases from J, with 9 bases between. The CDR3 covers 11 residues. CDR3 residues: CASSPSLPLHF. The CDR3 region has the DNA TGTGCCAGCAGCCCCAGTCTACCCCTCCACTTT.

The chain carries TRBV15 and TRBJ1-4; D gene uncertain. V shed 0 bases and J shed 7 bases, with 12 bases lying between them. Per germline, CDR1 LNHNV and CDR2 YYDKDF (reference sequence). The CDR3 runs 15 residues. The CDR3: CATSRDPGRAEKLFF. The CDR3 nucleotides read TGTGCCACCAGCAGAGATCCGGGGAGGGCTGAAAAACTGTTTTTT. Combining the CDR3 with reference TRBV15 and TRBJ1-4 gives the whole variable domain DAMVIQNPRYQVTQFGKPVTLSCSQTLNHNVMYWYQQKSSQAPKLLFHYYDKDFNNEADTPDNFQSRRPNTSFCFLDIRSPGLGDTAMYLCATSRDPGRAEKLFFGSGTQLSVL.

The CDR3 bases are TGTGCCAGCAGTTTAATCGGGTGGGGGCCGAACACCGGGGAGCTGTTTTTT. Translation gives CASSLIGWGPNTGELFF. The chain couples TRBV27 to TRBJ2-2; tentative D call: TRBD1 (6 bases). CDR3 size: 17 residues. CDR1 and CDR2 (germline): MNHEY, SMNVEV (reference sequence). The V and J ends lost 2 bases and 0 bases respectively, with 13 bases between them.

CDR3 loop: CASSLLQSADEQFF. CDR3 in DNA: TGTGCCAGCAGCTTGCTCCAATCGGCGGATGAGCAGTTCTTC. The chain carries TRBV11-2 and TRBJ2-1, with unresolved D. There are 14 residues in the CDR3. Germline lookup yields CDR1 SGHAT and CDR2 FQNNGV. The germline V and J ends were trimmed by 3 bases and 8 bases, with 14 bases remaining between them. The whole variable domain, filled in from reference TRBV11-2 and TRBJ2-1, reads EAGVAQSPRYKIIEKRQSVAFWCNPISGHATLYWYQQILGQGPKLLIQFQNNGVVDDSQLPKDRFSAERLKGVDSTLKIQPAKLEDSAVYLCASSLLQSADEQFFGPGTRLTVL.

The chain links TRBV18 to TRBJ1-6, with a weak D call TRBD1 (5 bases). The germline CDR1 and CDR2 sequences are KGHSH and LQKENI. Trimming pared 4 bases from V and 10 bases from J, leaving 11 bases between. The CDR3 loop spans 13 amino acids. The CDR3 protein is CASSRDLSSPLHF. DNA for the CDR3: TGTGCCAGCTCACGGGACTTAAGCTCACCCCTCCACTTT.

V is TRBV27 and J is TRBJ2-1, with TRBD2 matching over 9 bases. The length of the CDR3 is 13 residues. Germline lookup yields CDR1 MNHEY and CDR2 SMNVEV (reference sequence). V lost 8 bases, J lost 5 bases, and 4 bases stayed unmatched. The CDR3 DNA follows: TGTGCCAGCGAGCTAGCGGGGAACAATGAGCAGTTCTTC. Its translation is CASELAGNNEQFF.

As DNA, the CDR3 is TGTGCCAGCAGCCACACTAGCGGGAGGACAGATACGCAGTATTTT. Protein: CASSHTSGRTDTQYF. V usage is TRBV7-9 and J usage is TRBJ2-3; TRBD2 aligns across 12 bases. With V trimmed by 5 bases and J by 3 bases, 3 bases remained unmatched. CDR1 and CDR2 (germline): SEHNR, FQNEAQ (reference sequence). The CDR3 has 15 amino acids.

This clone has just a few counts. The V call is TRBV5-8, the J call TRBJ1-2, with unresolved D. The CDR3 has 12 amino acids. The V gene's germline CDR1 is SGHTS and CDR2 YDEGEE. Trimming removed 6 bases at V and 1 base at J, with 7 bases between. The CDR3 loop reads CASTRVNYGYTF. The CDR3 bases are TGTGCCAGCACGAGGGTTAACTATGGCTACACCTTC.

This chain uses TRBV28 with TRBJ1-1; D remains unclear. The CDR3 consists of 13 residues. V was clipped by 7 bases and J by 0 bases, with 9 bases between them. Germline V lookup: CDR1 MDHEN, CDR2 SYDVKM. This CDR3 reads CASTVSVNTEAFF. The CDR3 DNA is TGTGCCAGCACCGTGTCGGTGAACACTGAAGCTTTCTTT.

V gene TRBV5-1 combines with J gene TRBJ2-5; D call uncertain. The CDR3 runs to 13 residues. Trimming pared 4 bases from V and 4 bases from J, leaving 11 bases between. Germline V gene lookup returns CDR1 SGHRS and CDR2 YFSETQ. CDR3 nucleotides: TGCGCCAGCAGCAGATTAACGGGAGAGACCCAGTACTTC. Encoded protein: CASSRLTGETQYF.

In its sample, this clone was seen a few times. The V call is TRBV28, the J call TRBJ1-5; D remains unclear. The ends were cut back, 7 bases at V and 0 bases at J, with 13 bases in the middle. CDR1 and CDR2 (germline): MDHEN, SYDVKM. This CDR3 has 15 amino acids. The chain's CDR3 is CASMVSTPSNQPQHF. The CDR3 bases are TGTGCCAGCATGGTTAGCACACCTAGCAATCAGCCCCAGCATTTT.

This chain's CDR3 is CASSRGTSADTQYF. For the CDR3, the DNA is TGCGCCAGCAGTCGCGGGACTAGCGCAGATACGCAGTATTTT. The V and J genes are TRBV10-2 and TRBJ2-3, with 10 bases fitting TRBD2. The CDR3 sequence is 14 residues long. V shed 5 bases, J shed 4 bases, and the junction held 3 bases outside the gene matches. Per the germline V gene, CDR1 is WSHSY and CDR2 is SAAADI.

The chain joins TRBV19 to TRBJ2-3; 9 bases fit TRBD1. Germline lookup yields CDR1 LNHDA and CDR2 SQIVND (reference sequence). This CDR3 comprises 15 residues. V lost 3 bases to trimming and J lost 6 bases; unmatched junction nucleotides: 7. The CDR3 DNA reads as TGTGCCAGTAGTATCGAGGGGACAGGGAGGGATACGCAGTATTTT. Translated: CASSIEGTGRDTQYF.

This clone has just a few counts. The chain employs TRBV28 and TRBJ1-2, with a possible D match to TRBD1 (6 bases). Deletions cut 8 bases from V and 8 bases from J, with 18 bases between. CDR1 and CDR2 (germline): MDHEN, SYDVKM. The CDR3 sequence is 13 residues long. This CDR3 is CASGGQFRGGYTF. The CDR3 bases are TGTGCCAGCGGAGGACAGTTCAGAGGCGGCTACACCTTC.

The chain has TRBV6-2 or TRBV6-3 and TRBJ1-2, with D possibly being TRBD1 (6 bases). This CDR3 region has 14 residues. Germline V CDR1 and CDR2: MNHEY, SVGEGT. V lost 5 bases, J lost 8 bases, and 18 bases lay in between. The CDR3 DNA reads TGTGCCAGCAGTCTTGACAGGATTCCCGGGGGCTACACCTTC. Its protein product is CASSLDRIPGGYTF.

The rearrangement joins TRBV28 to TRBJ2-4; TRBD2 aligns across 8 bases. The trim removed 11 bases at V and 0 bases at J, leaving 9 bases unmatched. Germline loops: CDR1 MDHEN, CDR2 SYDVKM. The CDR3 runs 15 residues. The CDR3 DNA follows: TGTGCCTGCTCGGGTAGCGGGGTAGCCAAAAACATTCAGTACTTC. Its translation: CACSGSGVAKNIQYF. Full variable domain (outside the CDR3, taken from reference TRBV28 and TRBJ2-4): DVKVTQSSRYLVKRTGEKVFLECVQDMDHENMFWYRQDPGLGLRLIYFSYDVKMKEKGDIPEGYSVSREKKERFSLILESASTNQTSMYLCACSGSGVAKNIQYFGAGTRLSVL.

The V and J genes are TRBV11-3 and TRBJ2-7; D possibly corresponds to TRBD1 (5 bases). Deletions cut 4 bases from V and 1 base from J, with 8 bases between. CDR1 is SGHNT, CDR2 YENEEA, per germline. The CDR3 is 13 residues long. CDR3 nucleotides: TGTGCCAGCAGCTCAGGGTGGTCCTACGAGCAGTACTTC. Encoded protein: CASSSGWSYEQYF.

The V gene is TRBV6-6, the J gene TRBJ2-3; 10 nucleotides agree with TRBD2. V lost 3 bases to trimming and J lost 2 bases; unmatched junction nucleotides: 5. Looked up from germline, CDR1 is MNHNY and CDR2 is SVGAGI (reference sequence). This CDR3 spans 16 amino acids. As DNA, the CDR3 is TGTGCCAGCAGTTATAGTAGCGGGGGGATCACAGATACGCAGTATTTT. Protein product: CASSYSSGGITDTQYF.

This chain links TRBV30 with TRBJ2-3; 10 bases line up with TRBD2. In germline, CDR1 is GTSNPN, CDR2 SVGIG (reference sequence). Trimming removed 3 bases from V and 1 base from J; junction bases left unmatched: 4. The CDR3 is made up of 15 amino acids. Written as DNA, the CDR3 is TGTGCCTGGAGGGGTGGACTAGCGGGCACAGATACGCAGTATTTT. Its protein is CAWRGGLAGTDTQYF.

The chain carries TRBV6-1 and TRBJ1-5, with D possibly being TRBD1 (6 bases). Trimming took off 4 bases at V and 7 bases at J, with 20 bases between the two ends. The CDR3 runs to 16 residues. Germline lookup yields CDR1 MNHNS and CDR2 SASEGT. The CDR3 coding sequence is TGTGCCAGCAGTGGCCCGGGACACGGGTTTTTCCAGCCCCAGCATTTT. Its protein product is CASSGPGHGFFQPQHF.